This T cell receptor (beta chain) was retrieved from a study of human T cells and chemical hapten exposure (dated by TCRdb to the early 2020s). Broadly, across the study: For sensitization, 2% DPC in acetone was applied to a roughly 2 cm by roughly 2 cm area of upper inner arm skin. Throughout the study period of roughly 24 weeks, patients also received therapeutic DPC doses to the scalp every week. Patch testing on the upper back used Finn chambers containing 0.01% DPC, with scoring done after 6 days according to International Contact Dermatitis Research Group standards. The patient cohort, mostly female, included alopecia areata with under or over 50% scalp involvement, alopecia totalis and alopecia universalis. Libraries were combined into a pool for sequencing, and differences in TCR yield between samples came mainly from small differences in library volumes within the pool. Peripheral blood TCR repertoire changes were tracked in vivo in alopecia patients during primary and secondary sensitization to the hapten diphenylcyclopropenone (DPC). Patient blood was sampled pre-sensitization (week 0) and at 2, 6 and about 24 weeks after DPC sensitization. For TCR sequencing, blood came from twenty-nine alopecia patients at anywhere from one to four time points (pre-sensitization, 2, 6 and 24 weeks). Results the study describes overall, beyond this receptor: Because all patients had alopecia, a presumed autoimmune disease, the immune response of the patients might differ from that of healthy individuals. DPC sensitization did not change how many TCRs were above 1 in 1000 frequency, and no evidence was found of alterations in global repertoire structure. After repeated subsampling, changes were observed in the strength of the expansion versus patch-test correlation and in the threshold at which the correlation became significant. Compared with pre-sensitization or healthy control sets, expanded TCRs formed significantly more large CDR3 similarity clusters, which is consistent with antigen-driven responses. Patch test score correlated positively with the number of PT1 expanded TCRs, reaching significance at thresholds 8, 16 and 32 but not at 4.

The sample's time point label is to be understood as: patch test 1, 2 weeks after DPC sensitization. The sample's treatment or condition label, decoded: therapeutic diphenylcyclopropenone sensitization with weekly scalp DPC. At every patch-test visit, the blood draw took place before the patch test was put on. Patients were considered eligible if aged 18 to 70, diagnosed with alopecia and deemed suitable for DPC therapy, and patients were excluded if pregnant. Total RNA was extracted from unfractionated whole blood that had been collected in Tempus Blood RNA tubes. About this clonotype itself: Its recognized antigen is unknown. Within one base of it there is no much larger clone, and no base qualities were kept.

Cut back by 8 bases and 8 bases, the V and J ends lie 16 bases apart. The CDR3 spans 13 residues, from the cysteine through the phenylalanine. Solely the CDR3 DNA is kept, with 39 bases framed from the first base. CDR1 and CDR2, looked up from the germline V gene (reference sequence), are LNHDA and SQIVND. Libraries were constructed by RACE. TCRdb lists the instrument as NextSeq 500. During library preparation, unique molecular identifiers were attached to individual cDNA molecules so that TCRs could be counted in a quantitative, reproducible way. From each blood RNA sample, both TCR alpha and TCR beta chains were sequenced. The paper's processing steps were these. Samples had a median of around 92,000 TCRs, with a range from roughly 23,224 to 700,000. The Decombinator software suite was used to annotate V, J and CDR3 in the TCR reads. For PS versus PT1 abundance plots, all samples were subsampled to the same number of TCRs (28,000). Expanded TCRs were defined as absent before sensitization and observed at least eight times at the 2-week time point. The public reads were reanalyzed by TCRdb: fastp trimming at Q25, MiXCR alignment, in-frame beta chains only. Rows are combined by CDR3 protein, so each entry shows the most common genes and DNA. The V and J calls come from TCRdb's annotation, not from the publication. Here the sample has about 340,000 distinct CDR3 sequences; about 7% occur a single time. Clones ranked in the top ten supply 7.5% to 9% of the sample.

Here the chain combines TRBV19 and TRBJ2-4; D gene: possibly TRBD1, on 8 matching bases. This TCR came from a woman under 30 with alopecia areata. Some clones in this sample may be carry-over from other donors' samples. The sequenced sample was whole blood, obtained in connection with sensitization to the hapten diphenylcyclopropenone (DPC). The DNA reads as follows: TGTGCCAGTGGATACAGGGGGAGGGACATTCAGTACTTC. The encoded protein is CASGYRGRDIQYF.